This entry features one TCR beta chain sequence. Its antigen specificity is not known. No base quality values were provided; no much bigger clone lies one nucleotide off. Looking up the germline V gene yields CDR1 MGHDK and CDR2 SYGVNS. For this chain, trimming is 3 bases at the V end and 6 bases at the J end, and the number of junction bases without a gene match is 12. The CDR3 holds 16 amino acids from the cysteine to the phenylalanine. Only the CDR3 part of the read is kept: 48 bases, read in frame from the first base. This sample stems from a study of blood T cell repertoires in COVID-19 (dated by TCRdb to 2020 to 2021). Background on the whole study: Samples from collaborators originated in the United States, Italy and Spain and spanned both the acute and convalescent phases of COVID-19. The material from the prospective study consisted of cDNA or gDNA derived from T cells, B-cell-depleted T cells, or PBMCs. The dataset comprised deeply sampled blood TCRbeta repertoires from subjects exposed to, actively infected with, or recovered from COVID-19. A freely available public database, intended as a resource for researchers studying the immune response to SARS-CoV-2, is where the repertoires were released. The samples were drawn from the first 160 participants of the ongoing ImmuneRACE study and from 1,254 subjects provided by 6 global collaborators. The sample metadata nearly always contained a de-identified subject ID, COVID-19 status, age in years and sex. Where available, HLA class I and class II types were taken from metadata supplied by the sample provider and were not determined by assay-based typing. Points the paper makes about the study in general: How much clinical and demographic metadata was included differed by source and by participant, and the metadata was provided uncurated.

TCRbeta CDR3 regions were amplified from genomic DNA using the immunoSEQ Assay, a bias-controlled multiplex PCR. The source study handled its data this way. The number of nucleated cells in each sample was estimated from the amplification of reference gene primers within the assay. To quantify the absolute abundance of each unique TCRbeta CDR3 rearrangement, sequence reads were collapsed and filtered. Productive Simpson clonality was computed per sample as the square root of Simpson's diversity index over productive rearrangements. TCRdb took this table from immuneACCESS and kept in-frame rearrangements with V and J called. Such tables lack part of the clones; where checked against another copy, unresolved V genes explain under half of the gap, and the rest is unexplained. Clone size and V and J calls were adopted from that table, with D and trimming inferred from the DNA. Across this sample there are 150,000 or so clones, with just under 85% seen only once. 22% of the sample lies in the top ten.

Collaborating institutions collected whole blood in K2EDTA tubes following their own protocols. For TCRbeta analysis, collaborator samples were shipped as frozen whole blood, as isolated PBMCs, or as DNA extracted from either sample type. In this chain, TRBV25-1 is recombined with TRBJ1-2, with 8 bases matching TRBD1. The sequence derives from a woman at least 80 years old with acute or convalescent COVID-19. Material: peripheral blood. The CDR3: CASSDRWTGLYDGYTF. The nucleotide sequence reads as follows: TGTGCCAGCAGTGATCGATGGACAGGGTTATACGATGGCTACACCTTC.